Presented here are 9 T cell receptor beta chains from one specimen sequenced in a study of T cell responses to AZD1222 COVID-19 vaccine. Some clones are missing from TCRdb's copy, which holds only in-frame ones; the method was immunoSEQ multiplex PCR. The sample has around 140,000 clones; about 89% are singletons. This specimen consisted of peripheral blood, obtained on day 0 of AZD1222 vaccination. All receptors derive from an adult in good health.

V is TRBV20-1 and J is TRBJ2-1; the match to TRBD2 covers 8 bases. Germline V gives CDR1 DFQATT, CDR2 SNEGSKA (reference sequence). Losses at the gene ends were 7 bases for V and 5 bases for J; bases not matched to a gene: 1. The CDR3 is 11 residues long. CDR3 DNA sequence: TGCAGTGGGCGGGAGGACAATGAGCAGTTCTTC. Its translation: CSGREDNEQFF.

This chain joins TRBV6-2 or TRBV6-3 and TRBJ2-3; the match to TRBD2 covers 13 bases. The CDR3 extends over 18 amino acids. V was pared by 6 bases and J by 4 bases, with 13 bases of the junction left unmatched. Germline V gives CDR1 MNHEY, CDR2 SVGEGT. DNA for the CDR3: TGTGCCAGCAGCCGCCGACTAGCGGGAGGAGGAGGGGCAGATACGCAGTATTTT. Protein sequence: CASSRRLAGGGGADTQYF.

The chain has TRBV5-6 and TRBJ2-1, with D perhaps matching TRBD1 (5 bases). The ends were cut back, 10 bases at V and 12 bases at J, with 23 bases in the middle. From germline, CDR1 is SGHDT and CDR2 YYEEEE. The CDR3 length is 13 residues. The CDR3 spells CAGMGWGRPGQFF. CDR3 DNA: TGTGCCGGAATGGGATGGGGCCGACCTGGGCAGTTCTTC.

This rearrangement joins TRBV2 to TRBJ1-5; D possibly corresponds to TRBD1 (5 bases). The CDR3 spans 15 residues. The germline gives CDR1 SNHLY, CDR2 FYNNEI. Deletions cut 2 bases from V and 4 bases from J, with 12 bases between. CDR3 sequence: CASSEWGTPNQPQHF. In DNA, the CDR3 is TGTGCCAGCAGTGAATGGGGCACGCCTAATCAGCCCCAGCATTTT.

The CDR3 spells CASSLTSYTGELFF. As DNA, the CDR3 is TGTGCCAGCAGCTTAACTAGTTACACCGGGGAGCTGTTTTTT. The V call is TRBV11-2, the J call TRBJ2-2, with TRBD2 as a possible D gene (5 bases). The CDR3 is 14 residues long. Germline CDR1 is SGHAT and CDR2 is FQNNGV. V was trimmed by 2 bases and J by 3 bases, leaving 7 bases between them.

The V and J genes are TRBV30 and TRBJ2-5; D is unclear. Germline V CDR1 and CDR2: GTSNPN, SVGIG (reference sequence). Trimming shortened V by 0 bases and J by 1 base, and 9 bases separated the two germline ends. The CDR3 length is 14 residues. The CDR3 coding sequence is TGTGCCTGGAGTGTACTCGTCAGCCAAGAGACCCAGTACTTC. Its protein product is CAWSVLVSQETQYF.

The V call is TRBV5-8, the J call TRBJ1-2, with D unresolved. V lost 1 base to trimming and J lost 2 bases, with 3 bases between them. Germline assignment: CDR1 SGHTS and CDR2 YDEGEE. The CDR3 totals 12 residues. The CDR3 loop is CASSLLNYGYTF. In DNA form, the CDR3 reads TGTGCCAGCAGCTTGCTAAACTATGGCTACACCTTC.

The chain uses TRBV7-9 and TRBJ1-4; no reliable D call. Germline V gives CDR1 SEHNR, CDR2 FQNEAQ (reference sequence). Trimming left V 0 bases short and J 5 bases short, with 13 bases between. The CDR3 is 16 residues long. The CDR3 loop is CASSLAWAGENEKLFF. The CDR3 region has the DNA TGTGCCAGCAGCTTAGCTTGGGCCGGGGAAAATGAAAAACTGTTTTTT.

V and J are TRBV6-1 and TRBJ2-1, with D perhaps TRBD2 (7 bases). The CDR3 is 16 amino acids. Trimming shortened V by 1 base and J by 1 base, and 11 bases separated the two germline ends. Germline V gives CDR1 MNHNS, CDR2 SASEGT. The CDR3 region is CASSEGGRGSYNEQFF. DNA for the CDR3: TGTGCCAGCAGTGAAGGGGGGAGGGGGTCCTACAATGAGCAGTTCTTC.